The clone carrying this T cell receptor (beta chain) was seen a few times. The data stem from a study of molecular identifiers for immune sequencing clone quantification. Each CDR3 protein gets one entry after TCRdb re-called the PCR reads with MiXCR. The sample has around 100,000 distinct CDR3 sequences, 30% to 35% seen once. V gave up 3 bases and J gave up 4 bases, with 16 bases separating them. Germline loops: CDR1 MNHEY, CDR2 SMNVEV (reference sequence). There are 15 residues in the CDR3. The gene calls are TRBV27 and TRBJ2-7; a possible D gene is TRBD1 (6 bases). The sample taken for sequencing was naive CD8+ T cells from blood, with Jurkat cell RNA spiked in. Subset defined: FACS-sorted CD8+CD4-CCR7+CD45RA+ naive T cells. The receptor's source is a human donor in good health. Some libraries in this study had Jurkat cell RNA spiked in. The CDR3 DNA reads as TGTGCCAGCAGTTTCGGGTTTCCAGGGGATTACGAGCAGTACTTC. It encodes CASSFGFPGDYEQYF.